This T cell receptor beta chain is drawn from a study of PD-1 blockade in mismatch repair-deficient tumors. The table came from immunoSEQ multiplex PCR; TCRdb's copy has only in-frame clones and leaves some out. In the table there are some 21,000 clones, over 75% of which are singletons. With 1 base removed from V and 2 bases from J, the gap between germline ends came to 6 bases. The CDR3 consists of 14 residues. From germline, CDR1 is SGHVS and CDR2 FNYEAQ. This chain connects TRBV7-6 to TRBJ1-5; D gene unclear. The sequences come from PBMCs, collected 52 weeks after starting pembrolizumab. The sequence was obtained from an adult with mismatch repair-deficient cancer. CDR3 in DNA: TGTGCCAGCAGCTTAGAACCGGGCAATCAGCCCCAGCATTTT. This gives the protein CASSLEPGNQPQHF.